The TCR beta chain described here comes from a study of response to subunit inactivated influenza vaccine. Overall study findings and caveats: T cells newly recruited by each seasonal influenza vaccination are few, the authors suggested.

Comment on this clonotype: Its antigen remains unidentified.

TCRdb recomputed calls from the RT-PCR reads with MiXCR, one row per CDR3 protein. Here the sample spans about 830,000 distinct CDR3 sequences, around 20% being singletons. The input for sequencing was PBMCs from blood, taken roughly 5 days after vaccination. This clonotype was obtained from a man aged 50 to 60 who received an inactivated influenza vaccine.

The CDR3 loop is CASSWDTTDTQYF. In DNA, the CDR3 is TGTGCCAGCAGCTGGGACACCACAGATACGCAGTATTTT. The chain is built from TRBV7-9 and TRBJ2-3, with D tentatively TRBD1 (6 bases). The CDR3 consists of 13 residues. Between the trimmed V and J ends, which lost 4 bases and 2 bases, there was a span of 7 bases. Germline V gives CDR1 SEHNR, CDR2 FQNEAQ (reference sequence).